This T cell receptor (beta chain) derives from a study of OX40 agonist ivuxolimab in advanced cancers. Study at large: The patients' treatment was ivuxolimab, an agonistic anti-OX40 (CD134) antibody. Study outcomes and limitations: Relatively little clonal expansion, among the lowest observed, appeared in partial responders at 0.1-3.0 mg/kg. A proportion of nonresponders additionally exhibited low normalized T-cell clonal expansion.

Comments on this clone: Its antigen is unknown.

TCRdb's table, derived via immunoSEQ multiplex PCR, lists solely in-frame clones and lacks some. The repertoire holds around 100,000 clones, with roughly 90% as singletons. Blood draws occurred at baseline, cycle 4 day 1, and cycle 7 day 1. Germline V CDR1 and CDR2: SNHLY, FYNNEI. The CDR3 is 18 amino acids. After removal of 7 bases from V and 0 bases from J, the junction contained 15 bases not matched to a gene. This receptor was obtained from an adult with an advanced solid tumor such as melanoma, head and neck, liver or kidney cancer. The rearrangement links TRBV2 to TRBJ1-5; 7 nucleotides agree with TRBD1. The sequencing used CD4+ or CD8+ T cells sorted from blood, collected in a trial of the OX40 agonist ivuxolimab. The CDR3 protein is CASKRQGGGAYSNQPQHF. The CDR3 bases are TGTGCCAGCAAACGACAGGGTGGAGGGGCTTATAGCAATCAGCCCCAGCATTTT.